A selection of T cell receptor beta chains follows, all from one sample in a study of CXCR3-negative and CXCR3-positive naive CD8 T cells. From its re-call of the 5' RACE reads, TCRdb lists each CDR3 protein once, without DNA. The listing records fewer than 80,000 distinct CDR3 sequences. The material sequenced was naive CXCR3- CD8+ T cells from blood. The receptors come from a human donor in good health. Some clones in this sample may be carry-over from other donors' samples. Each CDR3 is given with its conserved first and last residue. Each record gives: V gene, J gene, CDR3 length, clone size, CDR3 protein. The listing skips clone size in some rows; elsewhere it reads once, few, many or a size class.

TRBV7-9	TRBJ2-2	13	.	CASSFSGSGELFF
TRBV29-1	TRBJ2-7	12	.	CSVGGSVYEQYF
TRBV29-1	TRBJ1-2	12	.	CSVDTGNYGYTF
TRBV4-2	TRBJ1-2	15	.	CASSQDYAGEWGYTF
TRBV6-1	TRBJ1-2	14	.	CASSEFREIHGYTF
TRBV29-1	TRBJ2-1	14	.	CSVVERPSYNEQFF
TRBV7-8	TRBJ1-2	14	.	CASSLGGQSYGYTF
TRBV5-1	TRBJ1-2	15	.	CASSLPGTGLYGYTF
TRBV13	TRBJ2-7	15	.	CASSLADGNTYEQYF
TRBV5-1	TRBJ2-7	15	.	CASSLEWQGAYEQYF
TRBV29-1	TRBJ2-7	12	.	CSVEFYGDEQYF
TRBV15	TRBJ2-7	15	medium-sized	CATSREAETSYEQYF
TRBV5-1	TRBJ2-7	14	.	CASSSPGGTYEQYF